One and the same sample provided the 27 T cell receptor beta chains below, sequenced in a study of human T cells and chemical hapten exposure. Time point noted: pre-sensitization, week 0. Documented treatment: therapeutic diphenylcyclopropenone sensitization with weekly scalp DPC. TCRdb re-called the RACE reads with MiXCR, one entry per CDR3 protein. The table lists 95,000 to 100,000 distinct CDR3 sequences, 11% of them singletons. The sequenced sample was whole blood, obtained in connection with sensitization to the hapten diphenylcyclopropenone (DPC). These receptors were obtained from a woman aged 60-75 years with alopecia areata. Some clones in this sample may be carry-over from other donors' samples.

This clonotype was observed at least ten times. DNA for the CDR3: TGTGCCAGCAGTTTAAGAGGGTTTGGCTACACCTTC. This translates into CASSLRGFGYTF. This chain uses TRBV12-3 or TRBV12-4 with TRBJ1-2; D is unclear. The CDR3 totals 12 residues. V was cut by 2 bases and J by 7 bases, with 8 bases left in between.

This clonotype was counted at least ten times. The V call is TRBV12-3 or TRBV12-4, the J call TRBJ2-5; tentative D call: TRBD1 (6 bases). The CDR3 is made up of 13 amino acids. Trimming took 6 bases from V and 4 from J, leaving 12 bases between them. The CDR3 bases are TGTGCCAGCAGGTCTGAAGGGGGAGAGACCCAGTACTTC. This encodes CASRSEGGETQYF.

J is TRBJ2-3 and V is TRBV25-1, with 8 nucleotides matching TRBD2. The V gene's germline CDR1 is MGHDK and CDR2 SYGVNS. The CDR3 consists of 15 residues. The J segment lost 5 bases and the V segment lost 6 bases, leaving 10 bases of the junction unmatched. CDR3 DNA: TGTGCCAGCAGACGAGCGGGGGTTACCGGAGATACGCAGTATTTT. Encoded protein: CASRRAGVTGDTQYF.

Ten or more counts support this clonotype. J is TRBJ2-2 and V is TRBV7-2; D could derive from TRBD1 or TRBD2 (6 bases each). The length of the CDR3 is 15 residues. The germline V and J ends were trimmed by 5 bases and 3 bases, with 13 bases remaining between them. The germline V gene encodes CDR1 SGHTA and CDR2 FQGNSA. The CDR3 loop is CASSPWGADTGELFF. In nucleotides, the CDR3 is TGTGCCAGCAGCCCCTGGGGGGCGGACACCGGGGAGCTGTTTTTT.

A few counts support this clonotype. The chain has TRBV5-1 and TRBJ2-7; D gene ambiguous. V lost 1 base to trimming and J lost 3 bases, with 14 bases between them. Germline V gene sequence: CDR1 SGHRS, CDR2 YFSETQ. The length of the CDR3 is 15 residues. The CDR3 loop reads CASSLSGRWIYEQYF. CDR3 DNA sequence: TGCGCCAGCAGCTTGTCGGGTCGCTGGATCTACGAGCAGTACTTC.

The V call is TRBV12-3 or TRBV12-4, the J call TRBJ1-1, with TRBD1 matching over 8 bases. The CDR3 contains 14 residues. Trimming removed 6 bases from V and 7 bases from J; junction bases left unmatched: 10. DNA of the CDR3: TGTGCCAGCAGCCCGACAGGGGCTCAGGGTGAAGCTTTCTTT. Its protein product is CASSPTGAQGEAFF.

The rearrangement joins TRBV7-8 to TRBJ2-7, with D perhaps TRBD1 (7 bases). The V gene's germline CDR1 is SGHVS and CDR2 FQNEAQ. The CDR3 contains 14 residues. V was trimmed by 5 bases and J by 0 bases, leaving 11 bases between them. Here the CDR3 DNA reads TGTGCCAGCAGCCAGGGGGGACACTCCTACGAGCAGTACTTC. Protein: CASSQGGHSYEQYF. The full variable domain, rest sourced from reference TRBV7-8 and TRBJ2-7, is GAGVSQSPRYKVAKRGQDVALRCDPISGHVSLFWYQQALGQGPEFLTYFQNEAQLDKSGLPSDRFFAERPEGSVSTLKIQRTQQEDSAVYLCASSQGGHSYEQYFGPGTRLTVT.

Ten or more counts support this clonotype. The chain carries TRBV13 and TRBJ2-5; D not certain. Germline values: CDR1 PRHDT, CDR2 FYEKMQ (reference sequence). V dropped 0 bases and J dropped 1 base, with 15 bases sitting between them. CDR3 length: 17 residues. The CDR3 region is CASSLGVRVFRQETQYF. The CDR3 DNA reads TGTGCCAGCAGCTTAGGTGTAAGGGTATTTCGCCAAGAGACCCAGTACTTC.

This clonotype was detected only a few times. The chain links TRBV18 to TRBJ1-2; the D gene is possibly TRBD1 (6 bases). Germline V gives CDR1 KGHSH, CDR2 LQKENI. The CDR3 extends over 15 amino acids. V lost 0 bases, J lost 2 bases, and 10 bases lay in between. The CDR3 region is CASSPPKRGNYGYTF. CDR3 DNA: TGTGCCAGCTCACCACCTAAGAGGGGGAACTATGGCTACACCTTC.

The rearrangement uses TRBV29-1 and TRBJ2-1; the D gene is possibly TRBD1 (6 bases). The CDR3 spans 13 residues. Trimming took off 4 bases at V and 8 bases at J, with 15 bases between the two ends. The germline CDR1 and CDR2 sequences are SQVTM and ANQGSEA. CDR3 residues: CSVAWREGDEQFF. CDR3 DNA sequence: TGCAGCGTTGCCTGGAGAGAGGGGGATGAGCAGTTCTTC.

At least ten counts were recorded for this clonotype. The V gene is TRBV12-3 or TRBV12-4, the J gene TRBJ2-5; D is possibly TRBD2 (5 bases). V lost 6 bases and J lost 7, with 18 bases in between. The CDR3 has 14 residues. The CDR3: CASSPGVWGGTQYF. The CDR3 nucleotides read TGTGCCAGCAGCCCCGGGGTGTGGGGTGGGACCCAGTACTTC.

This clonotype showed up many times. This chain uses TRBV7-6 with TRBJ1-3, with 7 bases aligning to TRBD1. V lost 2 bases and J lost 4; bases outside the gene matches: 2. Germline loops: CDR1 SGHVS, CDR2 FNYEAQ. The CDR3 has 14 amino acids. In nucleotides, the CDR3 is TGTGCCAGCAGCTTAACAGGGGCCGGAAACACCATATATTTT. Translation gives CASSLTGAGNTIYF. The whole variable domain, remainder taken from reference TRBV7-6 and TRBJ1-3, is GAGVSQSPRYKVTKRGQDVALRCDPISGHVSLYWYRQALGQGPEFLTYFNYEAQQDKSGLPNDRFSAERPEGSISTLTIQRTEQRDSAMYRCASSLTGAGNTIYFGEGSWLTVV.

This clonotype was counted many times. J is TRBJ2-3 and V is TRBV12-3 or TRBV12-4; D may be TRBD2 (5 bases). There are 15 residues in the CDR3. V lost 4 bases, J lost 1 base, and 12 bases lay in between. The CDR3 is CASSYTGSRTDTQYF. In DNA, the CDR3 is TGTGCCAGCAGTTATACGGGGAGCCGCACAGATACGCAGTATTTT.

This sequence joins TRBV29-1 and TRBJ2-5; weak D call: TRBD1 (7 bases). From germline, CDR1 is SQVTM and CDR2 ANQGSEA. The CDR3 sequence is 12 residues long. V dropped 7 bases and J dropped 4 bases, with 13 bases sitting between them. The CDR3 DNA is TGCAGCGGTCGACAGGGAGGAGAGACCCAGTACTTC. Protein: CSGRQGGETQYF.

This clonotype appeared many times. The CDR3 nucleotides are TGTGCCAGCAGCAAACAAGGAGGGACACTTACAGATACGCAGTATTTT. It codes for CASSKQGGTLTDTQYF. The rearrangement links TRBV7-3 to TRBJ2-3; either TRBD1 or TRBD2 may fit D (6 bases each). CDR1 is SGHTA, CDR2 FQGTGA, per germline. There are 16 residues in the CDR3. Trimming cost V 5 bases and J 3 bases, with 18 bases left between them.

The chain links TRBV12-5 to TRBJ2-2; the D call may be TRBD1 or TRBD2 (5 bases each). The germline V gene has CDR1 LGHNT and CDR2 FRNRAP. The CDR3 length is 12 residues. Trimming took off 6 bases at V and 5 bases at J, with 7 bases between the two ends. The CDR3 coding sequence is TGTGCTAGTGGCAGGGAGACCGGGGAGCTGTTTTTT. Translating gives CASGRETGELFF.

In DNA form, the CDR3 reads TGTGCCAGCAGCTTGAGTATGGAGACCCAGTACTTC. Amino acid sequence: CASSLSMETQYF. The rearrangement joins TRBV5-6 to TRBJ2-5; D not resolved. From germline, CDR1 is SGHDT and CDR2 YYEEEE. The V end was cut by 1 base, the J end by 5 bases, with 6 bases between. The CDR3 covers 12 residues.

The sample holds many counts of this clonotype. The chain carries TRBV2 and TRBJ1-4; D unresolved. Germline V lookup: CDR1 SNHLY, CDR2 FYNNEI. The CDR3 is made up of 14 amino acids. Trimming removed 1 base at V and 7 bases at J, with 10 bases between. This CDR3 is CASSEVGFGEKLFF. CDR3 bases: TGTGCCAGCAGTGAAGTGGGTTTCGGTGAAAAACTGTTTTTT.

This chain uses TRBV11-2 with TRBJ2-3, with D possibly being TRBD1 or TRBD2 (5 bases each). CDR1 and CDR2 from the germline V gene are SGHAT and FQNNGV. The CDR3 is 12 amino acids. Trimming cost V 5 bases and J 12 bases, with 15 bases left between them. The CDR3 DNA follows: TGTGCCAGCAGCCCGACCGGGGCCCGTCAGTATTTT. Translation: CASSPTGARQYF.

This clonotype was seen many times. The chain employs TRBV7-9 and TRBJ1-2; D remains ambiguous. The germline CDR1 and CDR2 sequences are SEHNR and FQNEAQ (reference sequence). This CDR3 has 12 residues. Trimming pared 9 bases from V and 7 bases from J, leaving 15 bases between. The DNA for the CDR3 is TGTGCCAGTGGTTTATTGTGGACTGGCTACACCTTC. Translating gives CASGLLWTGYTF. Full variable domain (outside the CDR3, taken from reference TRBV7-9 and TRBJ1-2): DTGVSQNPRHKITKRGQNVTFRCDPISEHNRLYWYRQTLGQGPEFLTYFQNEAQLEKSRLLSDRFSAERPKGSFSTLEIQRTEQGDSAMYLCASGLLWTGYTFGSGTRLTVV.

J is TRBJ2-5 and V is TRBV7-2, with D maybe TRBD2 (6 bases). V lost 5 bases, J lost 5 bases, and 18 bases lay in between. Germline CDR1 and CDR2: SGHTA and FQGNSA. The CDR3 is made up of 15 amino acids. For the CDR3, the DNA is TGTGCCAGCAGCGTCACGGGACTCGGCGGTGAGACCCAGTACTTC. It encodes CASSVTGLGGETQYF.

The V gene is TRBV11-2, the J gene TRBJ2-7; D gene uncertain. The CDR3 loop spans 16 amino acids. V shed 1 base and J shed 0 bases, with 13 bases lying between them. Germline V gene data show CDR1 as SGHAT and CDR2 as FQNNGV. Written as DNA, the CDR3 is TGTGCCAGCAGCTTAGCGGTCGGACGCAGCTCCTACGAGCAGTACTTC. It encodes CASSLAVGRSSYEQYF.

The chain carries TRBV7-8 and TRBJ2-3; D is tentatively TRBD1 or TRBD2 (6 bases each). This CDR3 is 18 amino acids long. V was pared by 1 base and J by 0 bases, with 17 bases between. CDR1 is SGHVS and CDR2 is FQNEAQ in the germline V gene. The CDR3 sequence: CASSLEMGAGSSTDTQYF. The CDR3 DNA is TGTGCCAGCAGCTTAGAGATGGGGGCGGGGAGCAGCACAGATACGCAGTATTTT.

This clonotype came up many times. V gene TRBV3-1 combines with J gene TRBJ1-3; a possible D gene is TRBD1 (5 bases). Between the trimmed V and J ends, which lost 2 bases and 2 bases, there was a span of 10 bases. The CDR3 has 15 amino acids. Germline CDR1 LGHDT, CDR2 YNNKEL (reference sequence). The CDR3 spells CASSQWTIAGNTIYF. CDR3 coding DNA: TGTGCCAGCAGCCAATGGACAATAGCTGGAAACACCATATATTTT.

The V gene is TRBV29-1, the J gene TRBJ1-5; unclear D gene. The CDR3 has 13 amino acids. CDR1 and CDR2 from the germline V gene are SQVTM and ANQGSEA. Trimming stripped 6 bases from V and 7 bases from J, with 16 bases between. For the CDR3, the DNA is TGCAGCGTCCGAGACCGGGTTGACCAGCCCCAGCATTTT. This translates into CSVRDRVDQPQHF.

This clonotype was counted ten times or more. The chain is built from TRBV18 and TRBJ1-1; D not certain. Germline V lookup: CDR1 KGHSH, CDR2 LQKENI. There are 14 residues in the CDR3. Trimming left V 2 bases short and J 0 bases short, with 7 bases between. CDR3 nucleotide sequence: TGTGCCAGCTCACCAGCTCCAGTGAACACTGAAGCTTTCTTT. Encoded protein: CASSPAPVNTEAFF.

Ten or more counts support this clonotype. The chain uses TRBV10-3 and TRBJ2-2, with TRBD1 matching 7 bases. The CDR3 contains 14 residues. With 7 bases clipped from V and 3 bases from J, the junction kept 5 bases outside the gene matches. Per the germline V gene, CDR1 is ENHRY and CDR2 is SYGVKD. In nucleotides, the CDR3 is TGTGCCATCAAGACAGGGTTCGACACCGGGGAGCTGTTTTTT. This translates into CAIKTGFDTGELFF.